These 21 T cell receptor beta chains were sequenced from one sample in a study of cytotoxic CD8 clonotypes in ibrutinib-treated CLL (dated by TCRdb to the early 2020s). Library generation was performed with the immunoSEQ multiplex PCR assay. Drawn from immuneACCESS, this table holds only the in-frame rearrangements with V and J called that TCRdb kept. Clones are partly lost; checked studies trace under half to an unresolved V gene and leave the rest unexplained. A total of around 310,000 clones appear in this sample, roughly 85% of them only once. Of the sample, 6.5% to 8.5% is held by the ten largest clones. The sample consisted of PBMCs, taken before ibrutinib treatment. These receptors came from a human donor with chronic lymphocytic leukemia.

This rearrangement joins TRBV7-8 to TRBJ1-2; 12 bases match TRBD1. The length of the CDR3 is 15 residues. J lost 8 bases, V lost 7 bases, and 11 bases had no gene match. CDR1 is SGHVS, CDR2 FQNEAQ, per germline. DNA of the CDR3: TGTGCCAGCACCTCGGGACAGGGGGCGTCGGGCGGCTACACCTTC. It codes for CASTSGQGASGGYTF.

The rearrangement uses TRBV15 and TRBJ1-1; D uncertain. Per germline, CDR1 LNHNV and CDR2 YYDKDF (reference sequence). The CDR3 covers 14 residues. Trimming cost V 1 base and J 4 bases, with 10 bases left between them. The CDR3 DNA follows: TGTGCCACCAGCAGAGGGGTGTTCGGCACTGAAGCTTTCTTT. It specifies CATSRGVFGTEAFF. The whole variable domain, filled in from reference TRBV15 and TRBJ1-1, reads DAMVIQNPRYQVTQFGKPVTLSCSQTLNHNVMYWYQQKSSQAPKLLFHYYDKDFNNEADTPDNFQSRRPNTSFCFLDIRSPGLGDTAMYLCATSRGVFGTEAFFGQGTRLTVV.

This clone was picked up one time. The chain links TRBV30 to TRBJ1-2; 7 bases align to TRBD1. Germline CDR1 and CDR2: GTSNPN and SVGIG (reference sequence). J gave up 6 bases and V 1 base, and 8 bases lay outside the gene matches. The CDR3 contains 14 residues. The CDR3 region is CAWSADRVADGYTF. The CDR3 nucleotides read TGTGCCTGGAGTGCCGACAGGGTCGCGGATGGCTACACCTTC.

J is TRBJ2-5 and V is TRBV4-2, with D tentatively TRBD2 (6 bases). The germline V gene has CDR1 LGHNA and CDR2 YNFKEQ. The CDR3 has 17 amino acids. The ends were cut back, 3 bases at V and 0 bases at J, with 17 bases in the middle. The CDR3 is CASSQVLVGGNQETQYF. Here the CDR3 DNA reads TGTGCCAGCAGCCAGGTCCTTGTTGGGGGGAACCAAGAGACCCAGTACTTC.

The chain employs TRBV7-8 and TRBJ1-5; no clear D gene. Germline CDR1 SGHVS, CDR2 FQNEAQ. V shed 6 bases and J shed 0 bases, with 12 bases lying between them. The CDR3 has 15 amino acids. Here the CDR3 DNA reads TGTGCCAGCAGGCAGTCCCCATATAGCAATCAGCCCCAGCATTTT. Protein: CASRQSPYSNQPQHF.

The J gene is TRBJ2-7, the V gene TRBV4-1; no firm D call. Per germline, CDR1 MGHRA and CDR2 YSYEKL. The V end lost 1 base, the J end lost 3 bases, and 7 bases lay between the germline ends. CDR3 length: 13 residues. The CDR3: CASSQAGRYEQYF. The DNA for the CDR3 is TGCGCCAGCAGCCAAGCTGGACGCTACGAGCAGTACTTC.

The V gene is TRBV7-3, the J gene TRBJ2-5; D unclear. This CDR3 has 12 amino acids. Germline CDR1 and CDR2: SGHTA and FQGTGA. V was cut by 4 bases and J by 2 bases, with 5 bases left in between. CDR3 sequence (DNA): TGTGCCAGCAGCTCCAATCAAGAGACCCAGTACTTC. It yields the protein CASSSNQETQYF.

The rearrangement joins TRBV7-8 to TRBJ2-3; 9 nucleotides line up with TRBD2. V was pared by 6 bases and J by 2 bases, with 9 bases of the junction left unmatched. The CDR3 contains 16 residues. Germline V gene sequence: CDR1 SGHVS, CDR2 FQNEAQ. This chain's CDR3 is CASRPRLAELTDTQYF. The CDR3 coding sequence is TGTGCCAGCAGACCCAGACTAGCGGAACTCACAGATACGCAGTATTTT. The variable domain in full, completed from reference TRBV7-8 and TRBJ2-3, reads GAGVSQSPRYKVAKRGQDVALRCDPISGHVSLFWYQQALGQGPEFLTYFQNEAQLDKSGLPSDRFFAERPEGSVSTLKIQRTQQEDSAVYLCASRPRLAELTDTQYFGPGTRLTVL.

The V and J genes are TRBV25-1 and TRBJ2-2; tentatively, D is TRBD1 or TRBD2 (5 bases each). The CDR3 totals 15 residues. Looked up from germline, CDR1 is MGHDK and CDR2 is SYGVNS. With 7 bases removed from V and 1 base from J, the gap between germline ends came to 13 bases. The CDR3 coding sequence is TGTGCCAGCAATCCCGGGGCGAAGAACACCGGGGAGCTGTTTTTT. It codes for CASNPGAKNTGELFF.

The chain is built from TRBV7-3 and TRBJ2-1; 10 nucleotides line up with TRBD2. The V and J ends lost 2 bases and 6 bases, in that order; junction bases with no gene match: 4. CDR3 length equals 15 residues. CDR1 is SGHTA, CDR2 FQGTGA, per germline. CDR3 in amino acids: CASSLLAGASNEQFF. In DNA, the CDR3 is TGTGCCAGCAGCTTACTAGCGGGAGCTTCCAATGAGCAGTTCTTC.

J is TRBJ2-7 and V is TRBV5-4, with a possible D match to TRBD2 (6 bases). Germline loops: CDR1 SGHNT, CDR2 YYREEE (reference sequence). V was pared by 4 bases and J by 3 bases, with 11 bases between. The CDR3 loop spans 13 amino acids. CDR3: CASSPSVGYEQYF. CDR3 nucleotides: TGTGCCAGCAGCCCTAGCGTCGGCTACGAGCAGTACTTC.

The chain uses TRBV6-5 and TRBJ1-1; no clear D gene. From germline, CDR1 is MNHEY and CDR2 SVGAGI. The V end was cut by 0 bases, the J end by 1 base, with 9 bases between. The CDR3 is 15 amino acids. CDR3 nucleotides: TGTGCCAGCAGTTACTCGATTTTCCAGAACACTGAAGCTTTCTTT. Translating it yields CASSYSIFQNTEAFF.

The V and J genes are TRBV5-1 and TRBJ2-1, with 9 bases lining up with TRBD2. The CDR3 length is 16 residues. V lost 1 base and J lost 4; bases outside the gene matches: 6. In germline, CDR1 is SGHRS, CDR2 YFSETQ. CDR3 in DNA: TGCGCCAGCAGCTTGTCTCGGCTAGCGGGATACAATGAGCAGTTCTTC. It is translated as CASSLSRLAGYNEQFF.

The rearrangement uses TRBV6-5 and TRBJ2-7, with D perhaps matching TRBD2 (5 bases). Trimming pared 2 bases from V and 7 bases from J, leaving 18 bases between. The CDR3 spans 15 residues. The germline V gene encodes CDR1 MNHEY and CDR2 SVGAGI. CDR3 region: CASSYGTSNFWEQYF. The CDR3 DNA reads TGTGCCAGCAGTTACGGCACTAGTAATTTCTGGGAGCAGTACTTC.

The V call is TRBV13, the J call TRBJ2-4; 7 bases align to TRBD1. Per germline, CDR1 PRHDT and CDR2 FYEKMQ (reference sequence). The CDR3 totals 15 residues. V was clipped by 5 bases and J by 9 bases; unmatched bases: 13. CDR3 loop: CASSPWTSHRGIQYF. In DNA, the CDR3 is TGTGCCAGCAGCCCATGGACATCGCACAGGGGCATTCAGTACTTC.

This clone turned up a few times. The chain carries TRBV4-2 and TRBJ2-1, with D unclear. V was trimmed by 0 bases and J by 3 bases, leaving 12 bases between them. Germline CDR1 LGHNA, CDR2 YNFKEQ. This CDR3 comprises 16 residues. The DNA for the CDR3 is TGTGCCAGCAGCCAAGATCCCCCTAACCGCTACAATGAGCAGTTCTTC. Encoded protein: CASSQDPPNRYNEQFF.

The chain is built from TRBV29-1 and TRBJ2-1, with TRBD1 matching over 10 bases. The CDR3 has 15 amino acids. The germline gives CDR1 SQVTM, CDR2 ANQGSEA. With V trimmed by 3 bases and J by 5 bases, 7 bases remained unmatched. CDR3 sequence reads: CSVDIDRGRDNEQFF. CDR3 DNA sequence: TGCAGCGTTGACATCGACAGGGGGCGAGACAATGAGCAGTTCTTC.

J is TRBJ1-4 and V is TRBV2; the match to TRBD1 covers 7 bases. The CDR3 is 14 residues long. Losses at the gene ends were 6 bases for V and 6 bases for J; bases not matched to a gene: 7. The germline gives CDR1 SNHLY, CDR2 FYNNEI. CDR3 in amino acids: CASSRTGDYEKLFF. The DNA for the CDR3 is TGTGCCAGCAGCAGAACAGGGGATTATGAAAAACTGTTTTTT.

The V and J genes are TRBV7-6 and TRBJ2-7, with a tentative D call TRBD2 (5 bases). CDR1 and CDR2 from the germline V gene are SGHVS and FNYEAQ. The CDR3 is made up of 14 amino acids. The V end lost 0 bases, the J end lost 3 bases, and 9 bases lay between the germline ends. The CDR3 nucleotides are TGTGCCAGCAGCTTAGCAAACGGGGACTACGAGCAGTACTTC. It yields the protein CASSLANGDYEQYF.

The chain is built from TRBV7-2 and TRBJ2-5; 9 bases agree with TRBD1. There are 16 residues in the CDR3. V was clipped by 5 bases and J by 0 bases; unmatched bases: 7. The germline CDR1 and CDR2 sequences are SGHTA and FQGNSA. The CDR3 sequence is CASSPWTGAYQETQYF. In nucleotides, the CDR3 is TGTGCCAGCAGCCCGTGGACAGGGGCCTACCAAGAGACCCAGTACTTC.

A few counts support this clone. The chain carries TRBV7-6 and TRBJ2-5, with TRBD1 matching over 8 bases. From germline, CDR1 is SGHVS and CDR2 FNYEAQ. The CDR3 length is 15 residues. J was trimmed by 5 bases and V by 1 base; bases with no gene match: 6. This CDR3 is CASSLVRGRVETQYF. In DNA, the CDR3 is TGTGCCAGCAGCTTAGTCAGGGGGCGTGTCGAGACCCAGTACTTC.